Listed below are T cell receptor beta chains from one sample, sequenced in a study of vaccination effects on CD4 cells after COVID-19. TCRdb's table, derived via immunoSEQ multiplex PCR, lists solely in-frame clones and lacks some. The table lists about 24,000 clones, roughly 80% of them singletons. Their antigens are not known. The source material was CD4+ T cells from PBMCs cultured with HCoV-NL63 spike peptides, sampled after COVID-19 vaccination. These receptors all come from a human donor who received a COVID-19 vaccine. Both conserved end residues are part of each CDR3. D genes are given only for firm matches. The size of a clone is reported for some rows only, either as once, few or many, or as a class for expanded clones.

d_gene: TRBD2; j_gene: TRBJ2-3; v_gene: TRBV5-6; abundance: .; CDR3nt: TGTGCCAGCAGCTTCGCGGGGGTCACAGATACGCAGTATTTT; CDR3aa: CASSFAGVTDTQYF
d_gene: TRBD1; j_gene: TRBJ2-1; v_gene: TRBV5-8; abundance: .; CDR3nt: TGTGCCAGCAGCTTGGTGCAGGGGGCTCTGGTCTTC; CDR3aa: CASSLVQGALVF
d_gene: TRBD1; j_gene: TRBJ2-7; v_gene: TRBV3-1/TRBV3-2; abundance: .; CDR3nt: TGTGCCAGCAGCCAACTAACGGGACAGGGGAGAAAAAGGAGGCCCTACGAGCAGTACTTC; CDR3aa: CASSQLTGQGRKRRPYEQYF
d_gene: .; j_gene: TRBJ2-1; v_gene: TRBV4-3; abundance: .; CDR3nt: TGCGCCAGCAGCCAAGAAAAGAGCTCCTACAATGAGCAGTTCTTC; CDR3aa: CASSQEKSSYNEQFF
d_gene: .; j_gene: TRBJ2-7; v_gene: TRBV19; abundance: .; CDR3nt: TGTGCCAGTAGTCCGGCCAGTACATCCCACGAGCAGTACTTC; CDR3aa: CASSPASTSHEQYF
d_gene: TRBD1; j_gene: TRBJ2-4; v_gene: TRBV7-2; abundance: .; CDR3nt: TGTGCCAGCAGCTTAGTACAGGGGGCCGTCAAAAACATTCAGTACTTC; CDR3aa: CASSLVQGAVKNIQYF
d_gene: .; j_gene: TRBJ1-2; v_gene: TRBV19; abundance: .; CDR3nt: TGTGCCAGTAGTACCCGGACGGATGGCTACACCTTC; CDR3aa: CASSTRTDGYTF
d_gene: TRBD2; j_gene: TRBJ2-5; v_gene: TRBV5-1; abundance: once; CDR3nt: TGCGCCAGCAGCTCCGTAGCGGGTCGGCAAGAGACCCAGTACTTC; CDR3aa: CASSSVAGRQETQYF
d_gene: .; j_gene: TRBJ2-1; v_gene: TRBV9; abundance: once; CDR3nt: TGTGCCAGCAGCGTAGTGGCAGGGAGCCGATTCAATGAGCAGTTCTTC; CDR3aa: CASSVVAGSRFNEQFF
d_gene: .; j_gene: TRBJ2-7; v_gene: TRBV6-2/TRBV6-3; abundance: .; CDR3nt: TGTGCCAGCAGTTCGTGGCGGGAAGAGCAGTACTTC; CDR3aa: CASSSWREEQYF
d_gene: .; j_gene: TRBJ2-7; v_gene: TRBV5-6; abundance: .; CDR3nt: TGTGCCAGCAGATGGGGGAGCGGTAGCTCCTACGAGCAGTACTTC; CDR3aa: CASRWGSGSSYEQYF
d_gene: TRBD1; j_gene: TRBJ1-1; v_gene: TRBV7-9; abundance: .; CDR3nt: TGTGCCAGCAGCATGGACAGGGCGATGAACACTGAAGCTTTCTTT; CDR3aa: CASSMDRAMNTEAFF
d_gene: .; j_gene: TRBJ1-4; v_gene: TRBV5-4; abundance: .; CDR3nt: TGTGCCAGCAGCTTGGCCGGGGGCCTGAATGAAAAACTGTTTTTT; CDR3aa: CASSLAGGLNEKLFF
d_gene: .; j_gene: TRBJ1-2; v_gene: TRBV18; abundance: .; CDR3nt: TGTGCCAGCTCCCCTTTGGAACAGCAATATGGCTACACCTTC; CDR3aa: CASSPLEQQYGYTF
d_gene: .; j_gene: TRBJ1-2; v_gene: TRBV30; abundance: .; CDR3nt: TGTGCCTGGAGATCCCTCCCTGGGGTTAACTATGGCTACACCTTC; CDR3aa: CAWRSLPGVNYGYTF
d_gene: TRBD1; j_gene: TRBJ2-7; v_gene: TRBV6-2/TRBV6-3; abundance: .; CDR3nt: TGTGCCAGCAGTTCCCTCAGCCCCCGATCGGGACAGGGCTACGAGCAGTACTTC; CDR3aa: CASSSLSPRSGQGYEQYF
d_gene: .; j_gene: TRBJ1-2; v_gene: TRBV5-6; abundance: .; CDR3nt: TGTGCCAGCAGCTTGTTGAAGGGCTATGGCTACACCTTC; CDR3aa: CASSLLKGYGYTF
d_gene: .; j_gene: TRBJ1-5; v_gene: TRBV2; abundance: .; CDR3nt: TGTGCCAGCAGTACAGGTCCGAGGCAGCCCCAGCATTTT; CDR3aa: CASSTGPRQPQHF
d_gene: .; j_gene: TRBJ2-3; v_gene: TRBV7-9; abundance: .; CDR3nt: TGTGCCAGCAGCTTACTTATTGTAGGCACAGATACGCAGTATTTT; CDR3aa: CASSLLIVGTDTQYF
d_gene: TRBD1; j_gene: TRBJ2-7; v_gene: TRBV30; abundance: .; CDR3nt: TGTGCCTGCAGACAGGGTAACGAGCAGTACTTC; CDR3aa: CACRQGNEQYF
d_gene: .; j_gene: TRBJ2-3; v_gene: TRBV7-2; abundance: .; CDR3nt: TGTGCCAGCAGCCAAGAGCCACACCGGGGGACAGATACGCAGTATTTT; CDR3aa: CASSQEPHRGTDTQYF
d_gene: .; j_gene: TRBJ2-7; v_gene: TRBV5-5; abundance: few; CDR3nt: TGTGCCAGCAGTTACCGGGACTCCCCTTTCTACGAGCAGTACTTC; CDR3aa: CASSYRDSPFYEQYF